The rows below give T cell receptor beta chains drawn from one sample of a study of blood T cell repertoires in COVID-19. Repertoires were generated with immunoSEQ multiplex PCR, while TCRdb's copy carries only in-frame clones and drops some. Of about 260,000 clones listed, approximately 79% are singletons. Sequenced: PBMCs or T cells enriched from blood (not recorded which). Receptor source: a man aged 25 to 40 with acute COVID-19. Each CDR3 is given with its conserved first and last residue. A D gene is named only where the DNA matches it firmly. Part of the rows lack a size; the others show once, few, many or a class for expanded clones.

V gene	clone size	D gene	J gene	CDR3 DNA	CDR3 protein
TRBV19	-	-	TRBJ1-4	TGTGCCAGTAGTCCAAGGCGACAGGTTGAAAAACTGTTTTTT	CASSPRRQVEKLFF
TRBV4-2	-	-	TRBJ2-2	TGTGCCAGCAGCCAAAACGGGGGAACCAACACCGGGGAGCTGTTTTTT	CASSQNGGTNTGELFF
TRBV7-3	-	TRBD2	TRBJ2-1	TGTGCCAGCAGCTTCCTGACTAGCGGGAGTTTTGATGAGCAGTTCTTC	CASSFLTSGSFDEQFF
TRBV29-1	-	-	TRBJ2-4	TGCAGCGTTGAAGAAACCCCGACCAGGGGCCGAAACATTCAGTACTTC	CSVEETPTRGRNIQYF
TRBV30	-	TRBD2	TRBJ2-5	TGTGCCTGGAGTCTACTAGCGGTCCAAGAGACCCAGTACTTC	CAWSLLAVQETQYF
TRBV5-4	-	TRBD2	TRBJ2-4	TGTGCCAGCAGCTTGGGGGGTAGCGGGGGACAAAACATTCAGTACTTC	CASSLGGSGGQNIQYF
TRBV18	once	TRBD2	TRBJ2-1	TGTGCCAGCTCACCCTGGATGATTAGCGGGAGGGTCAATGAGCAGTTCTTC	CASSPWMISGRVNEQFF
TRBV6-5	few	-	TRBJ1-2	TGTGCCAGCAGCAACGGAGGGTGGGGCTACACCTTC	CASSNGGWGYTF
TRBV10-3	-	-	TRBJ2-4	TGTGCCATCAGTGAGACAGTTCGAACAGCCAAAAACATTCAGTACTTC	CAISETVRTAKNIQYF
TRBV7-2	-	-	TRBJ2-1	TGTGCCAGCACCTGGGGCCCAGGGCCCTACAATGAGCAGTTCTTC	CASTWGPGPYNEQFF
TRBV19	-	TRBD2	TRBJ2-5	TGTGCCAGTAGTCGAATACTAGCGGGGGCCGAAGAGACCCAGTACTTC	CASSRILAGAEETQYF
TRBV6-5	-	-	TRBJ1-2	TGTGCCAGCTGCGGGCAGATCTATGGCTACACCTTC	CASCGQIYGYTF
TRBV7-2	-	-	TRBJ1-2	TGTGCCAGCAGCTTAGGCGGACAGCCGCTAAGGGGCTACACCTTC	CASSLGGQPLRGYTF
TRBV12-3/TRBV12-4	-	-	TRBJ1-6	TGTGCCAGCAGTTTAGTCCAGGAATCACCCCTCCACTTT	CASSLVQESPLHF
TRBV7-9	-	TRBD2	TRBJ2-2	TGTGCCAGCAGCTCGACTAGCGGGAGACTCGGGGAGCTGTTTTTT	CASSSTSGRLGELFF
TRBV25-1	-	-	TRBJ2-5	TGTGCCAGCACCAACCCTGGCGGGTTTGGAGAGACCCAGTACTTC	CASTNPGGFGETQYF
TRBV2	-	TRBD1	TRBJ1-2	TGTGCCAGCCGAATGGGGAGACAGGGGGGTGGCTACACCTTC	CASRMGRQGGGYTF
TRBV24-1	-	-	TRBJ1-2	TGTGCCACCAGTGAGGCGGGTCTAAACTATGGCTACACCTTC	CATSEAGLNYGYTF
TRBV19	-	-	TRBJ1-3	TGTGCCAGTCAGTTGGTGACTGGAAACACCATATATTTT	CASQLVTGNTIYF
TRBV5-5	-	-	TRBJ2-5	TGTGCCAGCAGCCACCTGGCGGGGCGACAAGAGACCCAGTACTTC	CASSHLAGRQETQYF
TRBV11-2	-	-	TRBJ1-3	TGTGCCAGCAGCTTAGCGGGCAGGGCTATACTCGCTGGAAACACCATATATTTT	CASSLAGRAILAGNTIYF
TRBV19	-	-	TRBJ1-6	TGTGCCAGTAGTGGGGGCGACGAATATTCACCCCTCCACTTT	CASSGGDEYSPLHF
TRBV6-2/TRBV6-3	few	-	TRBJ1-1	TGTGCCAGCAGCTCAAGCCGACAGACCACTGAAGCTTTCTTT	CASSSSRQTTEAFF
TRBV12-3/TRBV12-4	-	-	TRBJ2-3	TGTGCCAGCAGCGTCACAGATACGCAGTATTTT	CASSVTDTQYF
TRBV7-7	-	-	TRBJ2-5	TGTGCTAGCAGCTCCACGCAAGCAACAGGGCGCAGGGAGACCCAGTACTTC	CASSSTQATGRRETQYF
TRBV25-1	once	TRBD1	TRBJ1-4	TGTGCCTTGCGGCAGAGGGACAGTAATGAAAAACTGTTTTTT	CALRQRDSNEKLFF
TRBV7-2	-	-	TRBJ1-6	TGTGCCAGCAGAATAGACAGTGCTTCATCACCCCTCCACTTT	CASRIDSASSPLHF
TRBV7-9	-	-	TRBJ1-3	TGTGCCAGCAGCTTAATGGGAGGTGGCGAAAACACCATATATTTT	CASSLMGGGENTIYF
TRBV11-3	once	-	TRBJ2-1	TGTGCCAGCAGCCTGCGGGCGACGCATGAGCAGTTCTTC	CASSLRATHEQFF
TRBV5-1	-	-	TRBJ1-1	TGCGCCAGCAGCTTCCAGGGGACTGAAGCTTTCTTT	CASSFQGTEAFF
TRBV30	-	TRBD2	TRBJ2-5	TGTGCCTGGAGTAAAAAGGGAGGGGTGACCCAGTACTTC	CAWSKKGGVTQYF
TRBV4-2	once	-	TRBJ2-2	TGTGCCAGCAGCCAAGTCCGGGATTCCCTCCAAACCGGGGAGCTGTTTTTT	CASSQVRDSLQTGELFF
TRBV25-1	-	-	TRBJ2-1	TGTGCCAGCAGTGAATCTGGGGGCGCCTACAATGAGCAGTTCTTC	CASSESGGAYNEQFF
TRBV4-1	-	TRBD2	TRBJ2-5	TGCGCCAGCAGCCATGGGACTAACGTTGGAGAGACCCAGTACTTC	CASSHGTNVGETQYF
TRBV2	-	-	TRBJ1-1	TGTGCCAGCAGGGCAGGGCGGCCGGGCACTGAAGCTTTCTTT	CASRAGRPGTEAFF
TRBV7-9	-	-	TRBJ2-5	TGTGCCAGCAGCCGCGACAGAACTACACAAGAGACCCAGTACTTC	CASSRDRTTQETQYF
TRBV10-1	-	-	TRBJ2-2	TGCGCCAGCACCCCAATCCTAGCGTCCGGGGAGCTGTTTTTT	CASTPILASGELFF
TRBV12-3/TRBV12-4	-	-	TRBJ2-6	TGTGCCAGCAGTTCTAGGACGGGAAACGTCCTGACTTTC	CASSSRTGNVLTF
TRBV18	-	-	TRBJ1-2	TGTGCCAGCTCACCCGGGTACGAGAGAACTAACTATGGCTACACCTTC	CASSPGYERTNYGYTF
TRBV27	once	-	TRBJ2-1	TGTGCCAGCAGTTTATCCGGAGTTGAGCAGTTCTTC	CASSLSGVEQFF
TRBV7-8	-	-	TRBJ1-1	TGTGCCAGCAGCGTACAGCGGGGTGGGAGCACTGAAGCTTTCTTT	CASSVQRGGSTEAFF
TRBV3-1/TRBV3-2	-	-	TRBJ2-2	TGTGCCAGCAGGCAATTTCCGGGGTTCACGGTGAACACCGGGGAGCTGTTTTTT	CASRQFPGFTVNTGELFF
TRBV6-5	-	-	TRBJ2-1	TGTGCCAGCAGTTACGACAGGAGCTCCTACAATGAGCAGTTCTTC	CASSYDRSSYNEQFF
TRBV12-5	-	TRBD2	TRBJ2-4	TGTGCTAGTGGTTTGGATCTCCGAGGTAGCGGGATAGTGCTAGCCAAAAACATTCAGTACTTC	CASGLDLRGSGIVLAKNIQYF
TRBV6-5	-	TRBD1	TRBJ1-3	TGTGCCAGCAGGAAGACAGGGGTAGGAAACACCATATATTTT	CASRKTGVGNTIYF
TRBV12-3/TRBV12-4	-	-	TRBJ1-2	TGTGCCAGCAGTTTTCCGGGAGCCTATGGCTACACCTTC	CASSFPGAYGYTF
TRBV12-3/TRBV12-4	few	-	TRBJ1-4	TGTGCCAGCAGTTTAGGAGTTGAAAAACTGTTTTTT	CASSLGVEKLFF